This TCR beta chain is from a study of beta chain features in type 1 diabetes. This clone was seen more than once but under ten times. The whole isolated RNA underwent reverse transcription, so sequencing captured expressed TCRB transcripts. The method was immunoSEQ multiplex PCR; TCRdb's version includes in-frame clones alone and lacks a portion of them. Here the sample spans a few hundred thousand clones, 8% to 13% being singletons. Germline loops: CDR1 SQVTM, CDR2 ANQGSEA. The germline V and J ends were trimmed by 4 bases and 7 bases, with 19 bases remaining between them. There are 15 residues in the CDR3.

This receptor was taken from a young woman in good health. The sample was naive CD4+ T cells from blood. The gene calls are TRBV29-1 and TRBJ1-4, with a tentative D call TRBD1 (6 bases). In DNA form, the CDR3 reads TGCAGCGTTGTAGTCCCCACAGGGAGTGGTGAAAAACTGTTTTTT. As protein: CSVVVPTGSGEKLFF.